Shown below are 31 T cell receptor beta chains from a single sample sequenced in a study of technical replicates of blood from a handful of donors. Only in-frame clones appear in the TCRdb table, and some are missing; sequencing was by immunoSEQ multiplex PCR. The sample yields 72,000 or so clones, about 94% seen once. Input material: T cells isolated from PBMCs. These receptors came from a human donor in good health.

The chain employs TRBV6-5 and TRBJ1-3; D gene uncertain. The germline gives CDR1 MNHEY, CDR2 SVGAGI. Between the trimmed V and J ends, which lost 9 bases and 2 bases, there was a span of 8 bases. CDR3 length equals 12 residues. The CDR3 sequence is CASSRPGNTIYF. CDR3 coding DNA: TGTGCCAGTTCTAGGCCTGGAAACACCATATATTTT.

V gene TRBV7-3 combines with J gene TRBJ2-2; 8 nucleotides agree with TRBD2. Trimming took 2 bases from V and 7 from J; bases not matched to a gene: 3. From germline, CDR1 is SGHTA and CDR2 FQGTGA. The CDR3 loop spans 14 amino acids. DNA of the CDR3: TGTGCCAGCAGCTTAGATCTAGCGGGCGGGGAGCTGTTTTTT. This translates into CASSLDLAGGELFF.

The V gene is TRBV6-5, the J gene TRBJ2-2; D perhaps matches TRBD1 (5 bases). Germline-derived CDR1 and CDR2 are MNHEY and SVGAGI. V lost 2 bases to trimming and J lost 6 bases, with 13 bases between them. The CDR3 is 15 amino acids. The CDR3 bases are TGTGCCAGCAGTTACAACCAAAGGGGTTCCGGGGAGCTGTTTTTT. Residues: CASSYNQRGSGELFF.

This clone was picked up one time. This chain joins TRBV19 and TRBJ2-7, with 13 bases fitting TRBD2. The CDR3 is 18 residues long. Germline-derived CDR1 and CDR2 are LNHDA and SQIVND (reference sequence). Germline trimming cut 5 bases from V and 6 bases from J; bases unmatched to any gene: 16. The CDR3 DNA reads TGTGCCAGTAGTGGCTGGACTAGCGGGAGTCTTTTCTCGGGCGAGCAGTACTTC. Protein: CASSGWTSGSLFSGEQYF.

The chain joins TRBV5-4 to TRBJ2-3; tentatively, D is TRBD1 (6 bases). Per the germline V gene, CDR1 is SGHNT and CDR2 is YYREEE (reference sequence). V dropped 4 bases and J dropped 4 bases, with 16 bases sitting between them. This CDR3 contains 15 residues. CDR3 sequence reads: CASSTGQAVADTQYF. Here the CDR3 DNA reads TGTGCCAGCAGCACGGGACAAGCGGTCGCAGATACGCAGTATTTT.

The rearrangement uses TRBV19 and TRBJ2-2, with 9 bases lining up with TRBD2. Trimming removed 4 bases from V and 5 bases from J; junction bases left unmatched: 5. Looked up from germline, CDR1 is LNHDA and CDR2 is SQIVND (reference sequence). The CDR3 spans 15 residues. The CDR3 region has the DNA TGTGCCAGTAGTAGGGCGGGAGGGTCTACCGGGGAGCTGTTTTTT. Translation gives CASSRAGGSTGELFF.

The rearrangement links TRBV7-8 to TRBJ1-2; 7 bases are a match to TRBD1. The CDR3 is made up of 17 amino acids. Germline CDR1 reads SGHVS; CDR2 reads FQNEAQ. V lost 5 bases, J lost 2 bases, and 14 bases stayed unmatched. In DNA form, the CDR3 reads TGTGCCAGCAGCAGCGGGGGGACAGTTACCCCCAACTATGGCTACACCTTC. Translating it yields CASSSGGTVTPNYGYTF. The full variable domain, rest sourced from reference TRBV7-8 and TRBJ1-2, is GAGVSQSPRYKVAKRGQDVALRCDPISGHVSLFWYQQALGQGPEFLTYFQNEAQLDKSGLPSDRFFAERPEGSVSTLKIQRTQQEDSAVYLCASSSGGTVTPNYGYTFGSGTRLTVV.

This chain links TRBV18 with TRBJ2-6, with 9 positions matching TRBD1. The ends lost 4 bases at V and 3 bases at J; junction bases unmatched: 10. The CDR3 runs to 18 residues. Germline CDR1 KGHSH, CDR2 LQKENI. As DNA, the CDR3 is TGTGCCAGCTCACAAAGGACAGGGGAAGGGCTTGGGGCCAACGTCCTGACTTTC. Protein: CASSQRTGEGLGANVLTF.

The chain employs TRBV28 and TRBJ1-5; TRBD1 is a possible D gene (5 bases). The CDR3 has 16 amino acids. Trimming pared 5 bases from V and 7 bases from J, leaving 21 bases between. Per the germline V gene, CDR1 is MDHEN and CDR2 is SYDVKM. CDR3 region: CASSLALRGGQQPQHF. DNA of the CDR3: TGTGCCAGCAGTCTGGCCCTAAGGGGAGGGCAACAGCCCCAGCATTTT. The full variable domain, rest sourced from reference TRBV28 and TRBJ1-5, is DVKVTQSSRYLVKRTGEKVFLECVQDMDHENMFWYRQDPGLGLRLIYFSYDVKMKEKGDIPEGYSVSREKKERFSLILESASTNQTSMYLCASSLALRGGQQPQHFGDGTRLSIL.

The table lists this clone with a count of one. The rearrangement links TRBV18 to TRBJ2-2, with a weak D call TRBD2 (5 bases). Per the germline V gene, CDR1 is KGHSH and CDR2 is LQKENI. Trimming stripped 0 bases from V and 6 bases from J, with 14 bases between. This CDR3 has 16 amino acids. In DNA form, the CDR3 reads TGTGCCAGCTCACCACCCCTCCGGGATTCGGCCGGGGAGCTGTTTTTT. Amino acid sequence: CASSPPLRDSAGELFF.

The V gene is TRBV4-1, the J gene TRBJ2-7; D uncertain. The V end lost 1 base, the J end lost 0 bases, and 10 bases lay between the germline ends. CDR1 is MGHRA and CDR2 is YSYEKL in the germline V gene. This CDR3 contains 15 residues. CDR3 DNA sequence: TGCGCCAGCAGCCAAGTGACGACAACCTCCTACGAGCAGTACTTC. Translation: CASSQVTTTSYEQYF.

The J gene is TRBJ2-7, the V gene TRBV7-8; D remains unclear. Germline assignment: CDR1 SGHVS and CDR2 FQNEAQ. Trimming pared 5 bases from V and 3 bases from J, leaving 8 bases between. The CDR3 is 12 amino acids. CDR3 nucleotides: TGTGCCAGCAGCCCACATGGCTACGAGCAGTACTTC. It yields the protein CASSPHGYEQYF. Full variable domain (missing parts from reference TRBV7-8 and TRBJ2-7): GAGVSQSPRYKVAKRGQDVALRCDPISGHVSLFWYQQALGQGPEFLTYFQNEAQLDKSGLPSDRFFAERPEGSVSTLKIQRTQQEDSAVYLCASSPHGYEQYFGPGTRLTVT.

The chain employs TRBV5-6 and TRBJ1-5; tentatively, D is TRBD1 (5 bases). Germline V CDR1 and CDR2: SGHDT, YYEEEE. The CDR3 runs to 15 residues. V gave up 4 bases and J gave up 6 bases, with 17 bases separating them. The CDR3 sequence is CASSPGGTGGQPQHF. DNA for the CDR3: TGTGCCAGCAGCCCGGGGGGGACCGGCGGTCAGCCCCAGCATTTT.

The V and J genes are TRBV9 and TRBJ1-1; TRBD1 aligns across 9 bases. In germline, CDR1 is SGDLS, CDR2 YYNGEE. The CDR3 is 17 amino acids. V shed 4 bases, J shed 4 bases, and the junction held 14 bases outside the gene matches. CDR3 loop: CASSPRPAGTGTTEAFF. The CDR3 DNA sequence: TGTGCCAGCAGCCCCCGTCCTGCCGGGACAGGGACCACTGAAGCTTTCTTT.

The J gene is TRBJ1-5, the V gene TRBV27; D is undetermined. The germline V gene encodes CDR1 MNHEY and CDR2 SMNVEV (reference sequence). V was shortened by 3 bases and J by 2 bases, with 8 bases between the two germline ends. CDR3 length: 14 residues. CDR3 DNA sequence: TGTGCCAGCAGTTTTTCGGGAGGCAATCAGCCCCAGCATTTT. It specifies CASSFSGGNQPQHF.

This chain links TRBV6-1 with TRBJ1-3; D unclear. The germline V gene has CDR1 MNHNS and CDR2 SASEGT. Trimming cost V 6 bases and J 4 bases, with 10 bases left between them. The CDR3 extends over 13 amino acids. CDR3: CASRAGSGNTIYF. CDR3 bases: TGTGCCAGCAGGGCAGGATCAGGAAACACCATATATTTT.

This sequence joins TRBV1 and TRBJ2-7; the table calls TRBD1, which could not be checked here. TRBV1 is recorded as a pseudogene. The CDR3 spans 15 residues. CDR3 loop: CTSTRDRGLDYEQYF. The CDR3 nucleotides read TGCACCAGCACCCGGGACAGGGGACTGGACTACGAGCAGTACTTC.

The chain is built from TRBV30 and TRBJ1-3; a weak D match, TRBD1 (6 bases). Trimming removed 4 bases from V and 2 bases from J, with 15 bases in between. The CDR3 runs to 15 residues. From germline, CDR1 is GTSNPN and CDR2 SVGIG (reference sequence). The DNA of the CDR3 is TGTGCCTGGATCCGGACAGTATCACCTGGAAACACCATATATTTT. As protein: CAWIRTVSPGNTIYF.

This clone came up once. This chain uses TRBV11-2 with TRBJ2-1, with D unclear. Per germline, CDR1 SGHAT and CDR2 FQNNGV. V was clipped by 1 base and J by 3 bases, with 4 bases between them. This CDR3 has 13 residues. CDR3 amino acids: CASSLGLYNEQFF. Written as DNA, the CDR3 is TGTGCCAGCAGCTTAGGTCTCTACAATGAGCAGTTCTTC.

J is TRBJ2-1 and V is TRBV7-3; 7 bases match TRBD2. V was clipped by 4 bases and J by 0 bases; unmatched bases: 6. Germline lookup yields CDR1 SGHTA and CDR2 FQGTGA. CDR3 length: 16 residues. The chain's CDR3 is CASSSLATSSYNEQFF. Here the CDR3 DNA reads TGTGCCAGCAGCTCACTAGCGACCAGCTCCTACAATGAGCAGTTCTTC.

V gene TRBV10-3 combines with J gene TRBJ1-1; no clear D gene. Looked up from germline, CDR1 is ENHRY and CDR2 is SYGVKD. The CDR3 is made up of 14 amino acids. Trimming took off 7 bases at V and 0 bases at J, with 12 bases between the two ends. This chain's CDR3 is CAIKELLMNTEAFF. CDR3 bases: TGTGCCATCAAGGAGCTGTTGATGAACACTGAAGCTTTCTTT.

The rearrangement uses TRBV30 and TRBJ2-1; 7 nucleotides agree with TRBD2. The trim removed 1 base at V and 5 bases at J, leaving 14 bases unmatched. The CDR3 is made up of 17 amino acids. Germline CDR1 is GTSNPN and CDR2 is SVGIG (reference sequence). DNA of the CDR3: TGTGCCTGGAGTGAGAGCGGGATCAGGTGGAAGGACAATGAGCAGTTCTTC. This codes for CAWSESGIRWKDNEQFF.

This chain links TRBV7-2 with TRBJ1-1; D remains ambiguous. Germline V gene lookup returns CDR1 SGHTA and CDR2 FQGNSA. CDR3 length equals 16 residues. Trimming left V 0 bases short and J 3 bases short, with 14 bases between. CDR3 residues: CASSLALGRADTEAFF. Here the CDR3 DNA reads TGTGCCAGCAGCTTAGCCCTAGGGCGGGCGGACACTGAAGCTTTCTTT. Combining the CDR3 with reference TRBV7-2 and TRBJ1-1 gives the whole variable domain GAGVSQSPSNKVTEKGKDVELRCDPISGHTALYWYRQSLGQGLEFLIYFQGNSAPDKSGLPSDRFSAERTGGSVSTLTIQRTQQEDSAVYLCASSLALGRADTEAFFGQGTRLTVV.

V usage is TRBV4-1 and J usage is TRBJ1-2, with 7 bases fitting TRBD1. The CDR3 covers 14 residues. Germline loops: CDR1 MGHRA, CDR2 YSYEKL. Trimming at V came to 3 bases and at J to 5 bases, leaving 6 bases not matched to a gene. The CDR3 nucleotides are TGCGCCAGCAGCCAGCCGGGACAGACTTATGGCTACACCTTC. It specifies CASSQPGQTYGYTF.

The rearrangement uses TRBV19 and TRBJ2-2; 7 nucleotides match TRBD2. Germline V gene sequence: CDR1 LNHDA, CDR2 SQIVND (reference sequence). This CDR3 region has 12 residues. The trim removed 10 bases at V and 6 bases at J, leaving 5 bases unmatched. The CDR3 nucleotides read TGTGCCATTGGGAGGGAGGCCGGGGAGCTGTTTTTT. It translates to CAIGREAGELFF.

The genes are TRBV11-1 and TRBJ1-2; no firm D call. The CDR3 spans 13 residues. With 1 base removed from V and 4 bases from J, the gap between germline ends came to 7 bases. Germline V gives CDR1 SGHAT, CDR2 FQDESV (reference sequence). The CDR3, as DNA: TGTGCCAGCAGCTTAGGAGTGGTCTATGGCTACACCTTC. It translates to CASSLGVVYGYTF.

This clone was observed once. The chain has TRBV16 and TRBJ1-2; unclear D gene. V dropped 2 bases and J dropped 4 bases, with 5 bases sitting between them. Germline lookup yields CDR1 KGHSY and CDR2 FQNENV. The CDR3 covers 12 residues. CDR3: CASSQNSYGYTF. As DNA, the CDR3 is TGTGCCAGCAGCCAAAACAGCTATGGCTACACCTTC.

The chain combines TRBV7-9 with TRBJ1-1, with D possibly being TRBD1 (5 bases). Germline loops: CDR1 SEHNR, CDR2 FQNEAQ (reference sequence). The CDR3 consists of 16 residues. The V and J ends lost 2 bases and 0 bases respectively, with 13 bases between them. The CDR3: CASSLQGGVMNTEAFF. In DNA, the CDR3 is TGTGCCAGCAGCTTACAGGGAGGGGTCATGAACACTGAAGCTTTCTTT.

The DNA for the CDR3 is TGCGCCAGCAGCTGGGGGAGCGGGGGCTACAATGAGCAGTTCTTC. Translation gives CASSWGSGGYNEQFF. V and J are TRBV5-1 and TRBJ2-1; 8 bases agree with TRBD2. The length of the CDR3 is 15 residues. Trimming took 3 bases from V and 3 from J; bases not matched to a gene: 5. The germline gives CDR1 SGHRS, CDR2 YFSETQ.

The chain joins TRBV6-4 to TRBJ2-3, with D possibly matching TRBD2 (5 bases). From germline, CDR1 is MRHNA and CDR2 SNTAGT. Trimming shortened V by 6 bases and J by 0 bases, and 10 bases separated the two germline ends. The CDR3 covers 14 residues. CDR3 DNA sequence: TGTGCCAGCAGGGTTAGCGAGAGCACAGATACGCAGTATTTT. It codes for CASRVSESTDTQYF.

The V call is TRBV9, the J call TRBJ2-7, with TRBD2 matching 8 bases. The CDR3 runs to 14 residues. CDR1 and CDR2 (germline): SGDLS, YYNGEE. V lost 3 bases and J lost 2; bases outside the gene matches: 4. The CDR3 is CASSGSGATYEQYF. The DNA for the CDR3 is TGTGCCAGCAGCGGTAGCGGGGCCACCTACGAGCAGTACTTC. Filled out from reference TRBV9 and TRBJ2-7, the complete variable domain reads DSGVTQTPKHLITATGQRVTLRCSPRSGDLSVYWYQQSLDQGLQFLIQYYNGEERAKGNILERFSAQQFPDLHSELNLSSLELGDSALYFCASSGSGATYEQYFGPGTRLTVT.